This T cell receptor beta chain emerged from a study of CD8 T cell repertoires and HIV-1 epitope variants. Sequencing used immunoSEQ multiplex PCR; TCRdb keeps in-frame clones, though not all of them. The sample lists roughly 100,000 clones, more than 65% occurring once. The CDR3 length is 15 residues. CDR1 is SGHTA, CDR2 FQGNSA, per germline. Trimming stripped 4 bases from V and 4 bases from J, with 16 bases between. V and J are TRBV7-2 and TRBJ2-5; D is ambiguous. The source is a male donor with HIV. The sample consisted of uncultured baseline CD8+ T cells from peripheral blood mononuclear cells (PBMCs). This CDR3 reads CASSSIPILTETQYF. The CDR3 DNA reads TGTGCCAGCAGCTCGATTCCGATTTTGACAGAGACCCAGTACTTC.